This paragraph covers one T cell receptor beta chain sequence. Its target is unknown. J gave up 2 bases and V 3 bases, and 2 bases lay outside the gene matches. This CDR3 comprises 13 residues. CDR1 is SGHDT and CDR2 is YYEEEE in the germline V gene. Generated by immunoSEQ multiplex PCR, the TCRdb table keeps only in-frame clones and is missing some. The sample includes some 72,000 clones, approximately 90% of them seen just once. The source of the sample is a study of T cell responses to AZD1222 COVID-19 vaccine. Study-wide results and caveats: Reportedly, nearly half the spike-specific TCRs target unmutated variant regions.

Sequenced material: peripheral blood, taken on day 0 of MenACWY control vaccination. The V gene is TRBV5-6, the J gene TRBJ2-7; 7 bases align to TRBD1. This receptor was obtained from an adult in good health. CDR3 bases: TGTGCCAGCAGCTCCGGGACAGCCTACGAGCAGTACTTC. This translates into CASSSGTAYEQYF.